A selection of T cell receptor beta chains follows, all from one sample in a study of shared clonotypes between healthy human individuals. Libraries were prepared by immunoSEQ multiplex PCR; TCRdb keeps only in-frame clonotypes and omits some of them. The sample yields around 2.5 million clones, roughly 93% seen once. Sequenced sample: naive CD4+ T cells from PBMCs. These receptors all come from a man younger than 30 in good health. Some clones in this sample may be carry-over from other donors' samples. Both conserved end residues are part of each CDR3. A D gene is named only where the DNA matches it firmly. Some rows have no size entry. The others give once, few or many, or a class for an expanded clone.

cdr3_length clone_size d_call j_call v_call cdr3_aa cdr3_nt
13 - - TRBJ1-5 TRBV30 CASTPGGNQPQHF TGTGCCTCCACTCCGGGGGGAAATCAGCCCCAGCATTTT
16 - - TRBJ2-1 TRBV9 CASSSIGRRVGNEQFF TGTGCCAGCAGCTCCATTGGGCGGCGGGTGGGCAATGAGCAGTTCTTC
17 - TRBD1 TRBJ1-2 TRBV2 CASRDARQGFANYGYTF TGTGCCAGCAGGGACGCAAGACAGGGGTTCGCTAACTATGGCTACACCTTC
16 - - TRBJ2-3 TRBV18 CASSLTEASGTDTQYF TGTGCCAGCTCATTAACGGAGGCTAGCGGCACAGATACGCAGTATTTT
12 - - TRBJ2-7 TRBV2 CARTGPSGEQYF TGTGCCAGGACAGGACCCTCGGGTGAGCAGTACTTC
14 few - TRBJ1-2 TRBV27 CASSLSYSNYGYTF TGTGCCAGCAGTTTATCGTACTCTAACTATGGCTACACCTTC
16 - TRBD1 TRBJ2-1 TRBV6-4 CASSLSRTGFYNEQFF TGTGCCAGCAGTTTATCTAGGACAGGATTCTACAATGAGCAGTTCTTC
12 - - TRBJ2-3 TRBV5-6 CASGGSPNTQYF TGTGCCAGCGGGGGTAGTCCGAATACGCAGTATTTT
16 - TRBD1 TRBJ2-1 TRBV28 CASSPSGTGSYNEQFF TGTGCCAGCAGCCCATCCGGGACAGGCTCCTACAATGAGCAGTTCTTC
15 once - TRBJ2-7 TRBV13 CASSGGRRRSHEQYF TGTGCCAGCAGCGGGGGACGTCGGAGATCCCACGAGCAGTACTTC
15 - - TRBJ1-1 TRBV7-9 CASSLVGRLNTEAFF TGTGCCAGCAGCTTAGTAGGGCGGCTTAACACTGAAGCTTTCTTT
11 few - TRBJ2-5 TRBV28 CASSFGETQYF TGTGCCAGCAGTTTCGGGGAGACCCAGTACTTC